This T cell receptor (beta chain) was found in a study of cytomegalovirus exposure and HLA in healthy donors. Overall study context: There were more than 350 genotyped donors. Of these, 75% to 85% fell in the genetic ancestry cluster associated with self-reported Caucasian donors.

With respect to this clone: Its target is not known. Compared with germline, one end of the junction differs, possibly owing to a read error.

The study ran its PCR with 60 Vbeta and 13 Jbeta primers. In the authors' methods: In a later analysis, roughly 11 million of 65 million to 80 million unique beta chains occurred in at least two donors. Method: immunoSEQ multiplex PCR; TCRdb's copy keeps in-frame clones and lacks some. The DNA was the basis for D and trimming; V, J and clone size are from that table. The sample lists 150,000 to 200,000 clones; 70% to 80% were seen once. Study observations and caveats: Follow-up analysis seemed to connect common viral pathogens with several of the most significant clusters identified. Immune exposure was documented only through CMV serostatus.

The germline CDR1 and CDR2 sequences are SNHLY and FYNNEI. The CDR3 is made up of 14 amino acids. The chain couples TRBV2 to TRBJ2-3, with D possibly TRBD1 on 5 matching bases. The material sequenced was PBMCs. This clonotype was sampled from a woman in her 40s in good health and CMV-seronegative. The CDR3 region is CASRDTRVTYTQYF. CDR3 sequence (DNA): TGTGCCAGCAGGGACACCAGGGTCACATATACGCAGTATTTT.